These 5 T cell receptor beta chains came from one sample sequenced in a study of T cell responses to AZD1222 COVID-19 vaccine. Measured with immunoSEQ multiplex PCR; TCRdb has only the in-frame clones, and not every one. The data hold approximately 150,000 clones, with around nine tenths observed a single time. Here the sequenced sample was peripheral blood, taken on day 0 of AZD1222 vaccination. All receptors come from an adult in good health.

The V gene is TRBV5-1, the J gene TRBJ1-5, with 12 bases matching TRBD1. The germline gives CDR1 SGHRS, CDR2 YFSETQ. This CDR3 contains 18 residues. V shed 4 bases, J shed 1 base, and the junction held 9 bases outside the gene matches. The CDR3 spells CASSPGTGGFGSNQPQHF. As DNA, the CDR3 is TGCGCCAGCAGCCCCGGGACAGGGGGCTTTGGAAGCAATCAGCCCCAGCATTTT.

The chain employs TRBV19 and TRBJ1-5; 8 nucleotides line up with TRBD1. CDR1 and CDR2 from the germline V gene are LNHDA and SQIVND (reference sequence). The CDR3 is 16 amino acids. The V and J ends lost 3 bases and 0 bases, in that order; junction bases with no gene match: 4. The DNA for the CDR3 is TGTGCCAGTAGTATTTCGACAGGGGATAGCAATCAGCCCCAGCATTTT. Translation gives CASSISTGDSNQPQHF.

The CDR3 loop reads CASSQVQGGLNYGYTF. Here the CDR3 DNA reads TGCGCCAGCAGCCAGGTCCAAGGGGGGCTTAACTATGGCTACACCTTC. The V and J genes are TRBV4-1 and TRBJ1-2, with a tentative D call TRBD1 (6 bases). Germline CDR1 reads MGHRA; CDR2 reads YSYEKL. Trimming removed 3 bases at V and 1 base at J, with 15 bases between. The CDR3 extends over 16 amino acids.

The chain couples TRBV19 to TRBJ2-7; TRBD1 matches at 10 bases. The junction had 9 bases not matched to a gene; V was cut back by 6 bases and J by 4 bases. This CDR3 has 15 residues. CDR1 and CDR2 from the germline V gene are LNHDA and SQIVND (reference sequence). The CDR3 reads CASSPTGQGIYEQYF. The CDR3 region has the DNA TGTGCCAGTAGCCCCACGGGACAGGGGATTTACGAGCAGTACTTC.

The chain recombines TRBV7-6 with TRBJ2-7, with 8 bases lining up with TRBD1. The CDR3 runs 13 residues. Germline V gene data show CDR1 as SGHVS and CDR2 as FNYEAQ. Trimming removed 5 bases from V and 5 bases from J; junction bases left unmatched: 5. The CDR3 is CASSRTGSDEQYF. The CDR3 bases are TGTGCCAGCAGCCGGACAGGGAGCGACGAGCAGTACTTC.